This TCR beta chain is from a study of blood T cell repertoires in COVID-19. V dropped 0 bases and J dropped 0 bases, with 7 bases sitting between them. The CDR3 is 15 amino acids. Germline V lookup: CDR1 SGDLS, CDR2 YYNGEE. The assay was immunoSEQ multiplex PCR, and TCRdb's table has in-frame clones only and misses some. There are under 250,000 clones in the sample; around 81% occur only once, and 4.3% lies in the top ten. Residents of approximately 25 US areas, aged about 18 to 89 years, made up the participants. This clonotype was obtained from a man aged 30 to 39 with acute COVID-19. V and J are TRBV9 and TRBJ1-3; D is unclear. What was sequenced was PBMCs or T cells enriched from blood (not recorded which). The CDR3 region has the DNA TGTGCCAGCAGCGTAGAAAAGAGCTCTGGAAACACCATATATTTT. Translated: CASSVEKSSGNTIYF.